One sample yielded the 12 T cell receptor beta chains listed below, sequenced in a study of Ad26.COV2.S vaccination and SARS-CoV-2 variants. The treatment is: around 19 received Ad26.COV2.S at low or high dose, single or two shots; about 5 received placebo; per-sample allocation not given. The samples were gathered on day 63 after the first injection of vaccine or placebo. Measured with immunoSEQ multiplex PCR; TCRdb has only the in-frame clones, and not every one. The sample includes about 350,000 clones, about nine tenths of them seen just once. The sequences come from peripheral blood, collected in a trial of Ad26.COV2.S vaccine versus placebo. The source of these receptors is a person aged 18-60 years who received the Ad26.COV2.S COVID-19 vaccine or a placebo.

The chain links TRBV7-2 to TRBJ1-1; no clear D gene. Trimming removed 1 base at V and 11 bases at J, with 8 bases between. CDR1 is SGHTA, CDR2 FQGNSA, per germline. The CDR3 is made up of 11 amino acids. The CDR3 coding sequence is TGTGCCAGCAGCTTAGTACCAAGGGCTTTCTTT. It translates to CASSLVPRAFF.

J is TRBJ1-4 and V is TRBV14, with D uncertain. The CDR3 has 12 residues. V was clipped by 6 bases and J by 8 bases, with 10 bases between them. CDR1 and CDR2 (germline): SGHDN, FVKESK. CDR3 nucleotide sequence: TGTGCCAGCAGTCGATCCGGGGAAAAACTGTTTTTT. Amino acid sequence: CASSRSGEKLFF.

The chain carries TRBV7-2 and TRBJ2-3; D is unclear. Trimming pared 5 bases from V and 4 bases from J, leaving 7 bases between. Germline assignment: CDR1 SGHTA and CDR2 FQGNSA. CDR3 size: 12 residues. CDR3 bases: TGTGCCAGCAGCCCGGTCGCAGATACGCAGTATTTT. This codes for CASSPVADTQYF.

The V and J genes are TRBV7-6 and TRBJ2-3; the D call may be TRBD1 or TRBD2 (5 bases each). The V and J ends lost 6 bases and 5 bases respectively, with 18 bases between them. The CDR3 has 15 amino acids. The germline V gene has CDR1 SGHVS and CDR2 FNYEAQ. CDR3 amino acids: CASSAFGGSEDTQYF. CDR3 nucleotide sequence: TGTGCCAGCAGTGCCTTTGGGGGTAGCGAAGATACGCAGTATTTT.

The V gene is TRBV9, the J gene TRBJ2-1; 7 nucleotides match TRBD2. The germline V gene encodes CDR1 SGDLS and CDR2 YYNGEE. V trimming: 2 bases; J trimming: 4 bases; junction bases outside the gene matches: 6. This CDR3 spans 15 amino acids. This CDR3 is CASSVAPSGYNEQFF. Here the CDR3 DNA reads TGTGCCAGCAGCGTGGCTCCTAGCGGATACAATGAGCAGTTCTTC.

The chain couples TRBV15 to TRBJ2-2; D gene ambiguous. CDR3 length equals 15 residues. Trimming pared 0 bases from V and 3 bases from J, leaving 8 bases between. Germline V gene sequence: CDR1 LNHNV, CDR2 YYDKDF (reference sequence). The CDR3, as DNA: TGTGCCACCAGCAGAGAAGGCGGCGACACCGGGGAGCTGTTTTTT. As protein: CATSREGGDTGELFF. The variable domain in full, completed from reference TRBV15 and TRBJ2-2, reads DAMVIQNPRYQVTQFGKPVTLSCSQTLNHNVMYWYQQKSSQAPKLLFHYYDKDFNNEADTPDNFQSRRPNTSFCFLDIRSPGLGDTAMYLCATSREGGDTGELFFGEGSRLTVL.

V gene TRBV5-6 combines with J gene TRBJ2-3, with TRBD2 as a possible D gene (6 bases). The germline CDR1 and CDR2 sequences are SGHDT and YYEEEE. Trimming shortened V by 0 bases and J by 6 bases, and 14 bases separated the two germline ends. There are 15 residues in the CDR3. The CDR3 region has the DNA TGTGCCAGCAGCTTGGCCGGGGTAGCGGCGGATACGCAGTATTTT. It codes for CASSLAGVAADTQYF.

The DNA for the CDR3 is TGTGCCAGCAGCCTGGGACGGAACTACGAGCAGTACTTC. Protein product: CASSLGRNYEQYF. The chain employs TRBV6-5 and TRBJ2-7, with D possibly being TRBD1 or TRBD2 (5 bases each). CDR1 MNHEY and CDR2 SVGAGI come from the germline V gene. Trimming shortened V by 6 bases and J by 3 bases, and 12 bases separated the two germline ends. The CDR3 loop spans 13 amino acids.

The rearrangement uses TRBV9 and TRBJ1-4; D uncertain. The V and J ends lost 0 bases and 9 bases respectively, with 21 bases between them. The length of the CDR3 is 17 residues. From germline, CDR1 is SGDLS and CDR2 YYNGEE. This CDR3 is CASSVELMGSRSQKLFF. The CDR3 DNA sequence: TGTGCCAGCAGCGTAGAACTAATGGGGTCGCGGAGTCAAAAACTGTTTTTT.

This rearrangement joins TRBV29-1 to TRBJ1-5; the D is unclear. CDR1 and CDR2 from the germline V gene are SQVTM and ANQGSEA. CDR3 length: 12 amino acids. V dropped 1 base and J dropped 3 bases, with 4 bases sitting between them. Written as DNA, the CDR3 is TGCAGCGTTGAAGTGAACAATCAGCCCCAGCATTTT. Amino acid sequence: CSVEVNNQPQHF.

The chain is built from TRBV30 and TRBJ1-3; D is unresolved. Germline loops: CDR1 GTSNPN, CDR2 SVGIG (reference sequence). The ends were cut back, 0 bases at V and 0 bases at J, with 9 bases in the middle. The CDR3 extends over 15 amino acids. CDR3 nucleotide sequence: TGTGCCTGGAGTGTGAAGGGATACTCTGGAAACACCATATATTTT. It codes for CAWSVKGYSGNTIYF.

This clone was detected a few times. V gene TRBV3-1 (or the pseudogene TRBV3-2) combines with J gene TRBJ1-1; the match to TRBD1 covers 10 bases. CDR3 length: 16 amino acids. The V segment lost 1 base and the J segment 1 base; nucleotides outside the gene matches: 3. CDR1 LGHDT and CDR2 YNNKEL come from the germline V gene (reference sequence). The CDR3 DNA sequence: TGTGCCAGCAGCCAAGGGGACAGGGGATGGAACACTGAAGCTTTCTTT. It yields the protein CASSQGDRGWNTEAFF.